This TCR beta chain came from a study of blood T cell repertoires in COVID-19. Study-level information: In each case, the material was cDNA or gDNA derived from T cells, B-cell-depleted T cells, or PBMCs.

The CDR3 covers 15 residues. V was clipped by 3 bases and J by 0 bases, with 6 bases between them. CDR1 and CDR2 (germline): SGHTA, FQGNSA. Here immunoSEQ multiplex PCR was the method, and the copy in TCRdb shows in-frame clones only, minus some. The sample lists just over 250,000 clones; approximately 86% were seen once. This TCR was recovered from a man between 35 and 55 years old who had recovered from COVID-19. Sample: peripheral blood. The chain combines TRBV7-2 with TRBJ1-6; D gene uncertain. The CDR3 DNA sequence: TGTGCCAGCAGCTTGGCCCCCTCCTATAATTCACCCCTCCACTTT. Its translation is CASSLAPSYNSPLHF.